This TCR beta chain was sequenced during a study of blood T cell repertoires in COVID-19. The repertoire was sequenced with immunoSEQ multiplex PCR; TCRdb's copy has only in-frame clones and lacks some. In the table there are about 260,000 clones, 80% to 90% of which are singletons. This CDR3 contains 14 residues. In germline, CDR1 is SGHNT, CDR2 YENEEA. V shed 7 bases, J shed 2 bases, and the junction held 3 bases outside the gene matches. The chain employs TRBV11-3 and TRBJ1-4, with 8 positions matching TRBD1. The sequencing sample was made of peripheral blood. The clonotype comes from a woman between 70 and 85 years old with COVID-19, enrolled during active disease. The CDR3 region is CASTQGATNEKLFF. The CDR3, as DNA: TGTGCCAGCACCCAGGGGGCCACTAATGAAAAACTGTTTTTT.